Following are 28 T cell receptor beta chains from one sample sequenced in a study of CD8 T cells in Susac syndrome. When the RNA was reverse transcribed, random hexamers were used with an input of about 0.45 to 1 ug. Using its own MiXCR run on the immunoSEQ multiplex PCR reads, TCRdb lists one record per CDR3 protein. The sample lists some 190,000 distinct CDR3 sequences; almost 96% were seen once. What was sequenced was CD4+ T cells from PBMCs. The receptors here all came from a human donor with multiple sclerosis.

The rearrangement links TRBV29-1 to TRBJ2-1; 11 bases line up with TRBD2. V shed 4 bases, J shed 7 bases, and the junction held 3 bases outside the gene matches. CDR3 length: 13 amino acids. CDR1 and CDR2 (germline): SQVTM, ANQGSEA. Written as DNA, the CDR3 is TGCAGCGTTGGGGCTAGCGGGGGGAATGAGCAGTTCTTC. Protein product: CSVGASGGNEQFF.

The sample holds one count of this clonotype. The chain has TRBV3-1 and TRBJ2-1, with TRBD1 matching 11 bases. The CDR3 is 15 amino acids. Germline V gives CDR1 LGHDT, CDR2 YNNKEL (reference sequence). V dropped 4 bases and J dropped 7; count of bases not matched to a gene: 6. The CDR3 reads CASSRPGQGGNEQFF. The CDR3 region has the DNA TGTGCCAGCAGCCGCCCGGGACAGGGGGGAAATGAGCAGTTCTTC.

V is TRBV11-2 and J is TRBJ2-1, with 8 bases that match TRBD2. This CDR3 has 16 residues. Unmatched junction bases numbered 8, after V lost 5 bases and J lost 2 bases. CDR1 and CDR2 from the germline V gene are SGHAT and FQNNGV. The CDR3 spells CASSPPTSGTYNEQFF. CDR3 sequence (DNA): TGTGCCAGCAGCCCTCCAACTAGCGGTACCTACAATGAGCAGTTCTTC.

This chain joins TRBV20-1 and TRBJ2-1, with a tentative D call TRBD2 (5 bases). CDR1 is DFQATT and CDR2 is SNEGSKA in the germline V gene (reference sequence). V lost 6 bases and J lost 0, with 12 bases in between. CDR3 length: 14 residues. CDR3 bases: TGCAGTGCATCCGGGGTTAGCTCCTACAATGAGCAGTTCTTC. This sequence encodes CSASGVSSYNEQFF.

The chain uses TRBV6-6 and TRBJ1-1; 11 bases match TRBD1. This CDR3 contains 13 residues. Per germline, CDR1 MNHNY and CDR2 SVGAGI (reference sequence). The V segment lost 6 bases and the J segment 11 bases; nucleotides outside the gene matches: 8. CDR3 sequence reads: CASSRTGGALAFF. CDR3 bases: TGTGCCAGCAGCCGGACAGGGGGCGCGTTGGCTTTCTTT.

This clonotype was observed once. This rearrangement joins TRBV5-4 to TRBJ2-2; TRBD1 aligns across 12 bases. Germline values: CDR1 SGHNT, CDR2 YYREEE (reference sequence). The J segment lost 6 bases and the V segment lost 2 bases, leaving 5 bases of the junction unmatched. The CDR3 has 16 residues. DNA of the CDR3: TGTGCCAGCAGCTTTGGGACAGGGGGCAATTCCGGGGAGCTGTTTTTT. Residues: CASSFGTGGNSGELFF.

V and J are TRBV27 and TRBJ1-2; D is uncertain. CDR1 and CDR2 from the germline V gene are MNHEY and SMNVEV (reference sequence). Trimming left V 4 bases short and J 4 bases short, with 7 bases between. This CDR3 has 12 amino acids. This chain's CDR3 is CASSSGTYGYTF. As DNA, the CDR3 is TGTGCCAGCAGTTCCGGTACCTATGGCTACACCTTC.

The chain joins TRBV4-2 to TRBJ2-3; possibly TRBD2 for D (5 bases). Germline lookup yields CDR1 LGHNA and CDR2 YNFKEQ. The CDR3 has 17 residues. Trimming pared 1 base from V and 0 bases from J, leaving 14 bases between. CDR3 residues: CASSQGGLAMSTDTQYF. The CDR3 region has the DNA TGTGCCAGCAGCCAAGGTGGATTAGCGATGAGCACAGATACGCAGTATTTT.

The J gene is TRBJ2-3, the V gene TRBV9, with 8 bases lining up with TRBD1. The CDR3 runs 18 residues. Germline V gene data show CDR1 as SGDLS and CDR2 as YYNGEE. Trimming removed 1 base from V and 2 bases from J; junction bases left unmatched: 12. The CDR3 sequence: CASSVSPPAGGLTDTQYF. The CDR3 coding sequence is TGTGCCAGCAGCGTAAGCCCCCCGGCAGGGGGCCTCACAGATACGCAGTATTTT.

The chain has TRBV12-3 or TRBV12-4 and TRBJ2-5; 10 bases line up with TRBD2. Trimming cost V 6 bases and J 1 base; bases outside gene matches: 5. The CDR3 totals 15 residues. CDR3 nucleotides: TGTGCCAGCAGCCCCATAGCGGGGGGCCAAGAGACCCAGTACTTC. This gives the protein CASSPIAGGQETQYF.

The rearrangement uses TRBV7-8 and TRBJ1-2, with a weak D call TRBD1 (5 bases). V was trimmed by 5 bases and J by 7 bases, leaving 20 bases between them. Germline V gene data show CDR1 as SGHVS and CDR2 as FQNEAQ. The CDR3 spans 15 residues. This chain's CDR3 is CASSPVVGRVGGYTF. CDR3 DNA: TGTGCCAGCAGCCCCGTGGTGGGCAGGGTGGGTGGCTACACCTTC.

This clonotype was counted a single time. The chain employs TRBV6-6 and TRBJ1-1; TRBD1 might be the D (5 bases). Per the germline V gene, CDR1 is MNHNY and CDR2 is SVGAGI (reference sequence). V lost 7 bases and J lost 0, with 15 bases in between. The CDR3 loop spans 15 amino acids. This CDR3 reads CASKRAGQLNTEAFF. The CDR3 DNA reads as TGTGCCAGCAAGCGGGCGGGGCAACTGAACACTGAAGCTTTCTTT.

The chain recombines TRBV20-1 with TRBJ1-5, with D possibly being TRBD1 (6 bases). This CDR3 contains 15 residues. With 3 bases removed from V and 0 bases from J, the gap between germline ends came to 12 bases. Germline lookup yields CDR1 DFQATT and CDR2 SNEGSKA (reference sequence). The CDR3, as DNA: TGCAGTGCTAGCCTACAGGGTTATAGCAATCAGCCCCAGCATTTT. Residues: CSASLQGYSNQPQHF.

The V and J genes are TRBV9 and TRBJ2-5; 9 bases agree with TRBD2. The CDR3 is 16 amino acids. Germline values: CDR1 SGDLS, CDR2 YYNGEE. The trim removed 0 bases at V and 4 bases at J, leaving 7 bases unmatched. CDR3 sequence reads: CASSVDSGGFTETQYF. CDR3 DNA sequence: TGTGCCAGCAGCGTAGACAGCGGGGGGTTTACAGAGACCCAGTACTTC.

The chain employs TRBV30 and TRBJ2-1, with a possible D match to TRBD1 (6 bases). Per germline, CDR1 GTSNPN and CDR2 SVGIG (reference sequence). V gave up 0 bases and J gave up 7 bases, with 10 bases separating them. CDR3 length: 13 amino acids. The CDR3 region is CAWSVRGTNEQFF. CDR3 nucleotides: TGTGCCTGGAGTGTAAGGGGGACAAATGAGCAGTTCTTC.

CDR3 nucleotide sequence: TGTGCCTGGACAGGGGGCGAGACCCAGTACTTC. Protein sequence: CAWTGGETQYF. This sequence joins TRBV30 and TRBJ2-5; TRBD1 aligns across 8 bases. CDR1 is GTSNPN, CDR2 SVGIG, per germline (reference sequence). Unmatched junction bases numbered 0, after V lost 4 bases and J lost 5 bases. The CDR3 has 11 residues.

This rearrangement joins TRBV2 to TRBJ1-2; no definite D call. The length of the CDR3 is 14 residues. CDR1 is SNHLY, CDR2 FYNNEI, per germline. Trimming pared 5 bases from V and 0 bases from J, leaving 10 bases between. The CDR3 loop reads CASSSRFANYGYTF. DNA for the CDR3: TGTGCCAGCAGTTCCAGGTTTGCTAACTATGGCTACACCTTC.

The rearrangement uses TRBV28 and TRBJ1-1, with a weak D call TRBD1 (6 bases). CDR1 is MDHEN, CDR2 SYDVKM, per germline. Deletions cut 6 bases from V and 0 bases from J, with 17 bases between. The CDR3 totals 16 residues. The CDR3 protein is CASSRPRTDMNTEAFF. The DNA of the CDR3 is TGTGCCAGCAGCCGGCCTAGGACAGACATGAACACTGAAGCTTTCTTT.

The CDR3 protein is CSARRGGYTF. The CDR3 nucleotides read TGCAGTGCTAGGAGAGGGGGCTACACCTTC. The rearrangement uses TRBV20-1 and TRBJ1-2; no clear D. Trimming took 3 bases from V and 8 from J, leaving 7 bases between them. There are 10 residues in the CDR3. Per germline, CDR1 DFQATT and CDR2 SNEGSKA (reference sequence).

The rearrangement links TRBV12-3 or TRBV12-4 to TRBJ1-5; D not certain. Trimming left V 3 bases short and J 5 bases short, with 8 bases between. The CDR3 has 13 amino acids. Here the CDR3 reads CASSFVPDQPQHF. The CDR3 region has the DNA TGTGCCAGCAGTTTTGTCCCCGATCAGCCCCAGCATTTT.

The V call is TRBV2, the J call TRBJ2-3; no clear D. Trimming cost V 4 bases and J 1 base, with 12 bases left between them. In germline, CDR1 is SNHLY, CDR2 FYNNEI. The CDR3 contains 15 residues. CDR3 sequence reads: CASSVRRIGTDTQYF. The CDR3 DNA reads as TGTGCCAGCAGTGTACGGCGGATTGGCACAGATACGCAGTATTTT.

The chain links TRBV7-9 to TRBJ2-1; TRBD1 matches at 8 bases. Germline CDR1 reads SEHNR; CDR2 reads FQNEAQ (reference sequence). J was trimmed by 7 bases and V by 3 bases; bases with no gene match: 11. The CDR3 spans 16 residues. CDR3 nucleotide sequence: TGTGCCAGCAGCTTTCGGAACCAGGGGGCTCGGAATGAGCAGTTCTTC. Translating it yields CASSFRNQGARNEQFF.

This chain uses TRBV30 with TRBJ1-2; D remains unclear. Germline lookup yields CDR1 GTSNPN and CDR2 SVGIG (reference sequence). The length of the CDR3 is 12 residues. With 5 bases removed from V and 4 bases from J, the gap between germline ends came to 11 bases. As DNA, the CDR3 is TGTGCCTGGCCTAGGGAGGGCTATGGCTACACCTTC. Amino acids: CAWPREGYGYTF.

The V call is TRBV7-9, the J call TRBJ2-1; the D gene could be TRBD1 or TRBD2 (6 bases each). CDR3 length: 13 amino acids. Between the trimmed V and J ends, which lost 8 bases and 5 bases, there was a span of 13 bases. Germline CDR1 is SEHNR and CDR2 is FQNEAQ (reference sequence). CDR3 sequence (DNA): TGTGCCAGCCTTCCAAGGGGGGACAATGAGCAGTTCTTC. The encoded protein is CASLPRGDNEQFF.

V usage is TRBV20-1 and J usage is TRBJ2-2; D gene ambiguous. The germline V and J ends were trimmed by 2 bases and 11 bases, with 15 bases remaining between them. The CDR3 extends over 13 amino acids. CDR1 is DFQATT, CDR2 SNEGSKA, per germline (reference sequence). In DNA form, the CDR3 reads TGCAGTGCTAGACCCCTTGGAGTTGGAGAGCTGTTTTTT. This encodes CSARPLGVGELFF.

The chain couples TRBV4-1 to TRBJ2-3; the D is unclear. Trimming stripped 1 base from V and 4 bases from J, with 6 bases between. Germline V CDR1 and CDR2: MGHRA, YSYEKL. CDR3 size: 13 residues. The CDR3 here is CASSQVPPDTQYF. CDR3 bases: TGCGCCAGCAGCCAAGTTCCTCCAGATACGCAGTATTTT.

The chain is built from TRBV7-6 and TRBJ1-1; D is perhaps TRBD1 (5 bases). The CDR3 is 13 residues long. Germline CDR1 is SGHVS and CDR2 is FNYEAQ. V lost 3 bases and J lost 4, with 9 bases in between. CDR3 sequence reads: CASSLGQGTEAFF. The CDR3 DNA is TGTGCCAGCAGCTTGGGGCAGGGCACTGAAGCTTTCTTT.

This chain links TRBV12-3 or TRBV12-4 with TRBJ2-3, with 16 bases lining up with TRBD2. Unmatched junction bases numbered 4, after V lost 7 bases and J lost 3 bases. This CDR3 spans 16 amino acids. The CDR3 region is CASTLGLAGGTDTQYF. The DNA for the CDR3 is TGTGCCAGCACCCTGGGACTAGCGGGGGGGACAGATACGCAGTATTTT.